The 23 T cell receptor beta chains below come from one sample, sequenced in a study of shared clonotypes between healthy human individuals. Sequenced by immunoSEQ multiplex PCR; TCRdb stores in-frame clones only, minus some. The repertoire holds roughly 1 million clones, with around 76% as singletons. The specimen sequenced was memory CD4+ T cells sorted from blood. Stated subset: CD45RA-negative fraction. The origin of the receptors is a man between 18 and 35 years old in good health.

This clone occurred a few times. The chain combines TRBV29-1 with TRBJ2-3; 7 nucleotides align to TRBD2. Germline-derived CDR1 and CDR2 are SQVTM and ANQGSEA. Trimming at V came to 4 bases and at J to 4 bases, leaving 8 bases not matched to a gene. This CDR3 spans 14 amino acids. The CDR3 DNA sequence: TGCAGCGTTGCAGTGGGGGGGGTCGCAGATACGCAGTATTTT. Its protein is CSVAVGGVADTQYF.

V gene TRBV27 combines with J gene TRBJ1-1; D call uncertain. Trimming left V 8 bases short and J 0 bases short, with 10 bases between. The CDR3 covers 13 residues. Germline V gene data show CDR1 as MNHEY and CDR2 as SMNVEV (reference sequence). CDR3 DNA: TGTGCCAGCCCAGGAAAAGTGAACACTGAAGCTTTCTTT. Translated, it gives CASPGKVNTEAFF.

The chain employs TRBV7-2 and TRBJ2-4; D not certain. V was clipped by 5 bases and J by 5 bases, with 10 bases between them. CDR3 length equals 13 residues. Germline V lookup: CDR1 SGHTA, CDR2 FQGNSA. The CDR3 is CASSHGRQNIQYF. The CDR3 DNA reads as TGTGCCAGCAGCCATGGACGTCAAAACATTCAGTACTTC.

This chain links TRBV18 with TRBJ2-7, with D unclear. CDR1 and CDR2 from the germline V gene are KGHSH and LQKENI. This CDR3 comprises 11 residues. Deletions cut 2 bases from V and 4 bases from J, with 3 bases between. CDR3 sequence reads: CASSPKYEQYF. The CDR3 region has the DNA TGTGCCAGCTCACCAAAGTACGAGCAGTACTTC.

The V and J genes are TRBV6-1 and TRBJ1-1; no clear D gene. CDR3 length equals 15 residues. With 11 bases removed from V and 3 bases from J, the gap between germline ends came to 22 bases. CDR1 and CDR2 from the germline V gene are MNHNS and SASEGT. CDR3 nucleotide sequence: TGTGCCTCCCGGTCGTTGGCAGGAGGGTACACTGAAGCTTTCTTT. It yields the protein CASRSLAGGYTEAFF.

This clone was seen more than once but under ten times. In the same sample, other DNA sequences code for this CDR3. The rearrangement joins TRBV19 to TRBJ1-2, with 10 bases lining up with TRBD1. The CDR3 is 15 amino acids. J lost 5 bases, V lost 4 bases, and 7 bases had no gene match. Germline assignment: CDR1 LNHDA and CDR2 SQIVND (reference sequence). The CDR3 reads CASSTATGGGYGYTF. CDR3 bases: TGTGCCAGTAGTACGGCGACAGGGGGCGGTTATGGCTACACCTTC.

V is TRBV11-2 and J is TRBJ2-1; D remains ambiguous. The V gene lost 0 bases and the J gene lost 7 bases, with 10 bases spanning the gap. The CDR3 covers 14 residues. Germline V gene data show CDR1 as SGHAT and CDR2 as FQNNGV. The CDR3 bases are TGTGCCAGCAGCTTAGATTGGCAGACTAATGAGCAGTTCTTC. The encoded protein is CASSLDWQTNEQFF.

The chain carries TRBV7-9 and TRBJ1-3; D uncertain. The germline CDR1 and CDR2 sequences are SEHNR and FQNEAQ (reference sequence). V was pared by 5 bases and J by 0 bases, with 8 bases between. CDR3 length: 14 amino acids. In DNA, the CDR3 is TGTGCCAGCAGCAAAGGGAACTCTGGAAACACCATATATTTT. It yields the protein CASSKGNSGNTIYF. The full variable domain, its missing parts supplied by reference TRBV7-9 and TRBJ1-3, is DTGVSQNPRHKITKRGQNVTFRCDPISEHNRLYWYRQTLGQGPEFLTYFQNEAQLEKSRLLSDRFSAERPKGSFSTLEIQRTEQGDSAMYLCASSKGNSGNTIYFGEGSWLTVV.

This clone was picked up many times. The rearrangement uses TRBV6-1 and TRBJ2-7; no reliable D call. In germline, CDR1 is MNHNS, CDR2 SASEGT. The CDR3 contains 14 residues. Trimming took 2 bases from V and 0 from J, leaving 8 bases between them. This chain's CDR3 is CASSELRSSYEQYF. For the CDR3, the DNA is TGTGCCAGCAGTGAACTCCGGAGCTCCTACGAGCAGTACTTC.

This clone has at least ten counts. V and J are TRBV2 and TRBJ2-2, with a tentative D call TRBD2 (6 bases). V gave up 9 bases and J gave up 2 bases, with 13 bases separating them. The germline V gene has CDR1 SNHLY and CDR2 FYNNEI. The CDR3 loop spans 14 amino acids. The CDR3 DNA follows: TGTGCCAGAGGGAGGCAGGGTAACACCGGGGAGCTGTTTTTT. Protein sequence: CARGRQGNTGELFF.

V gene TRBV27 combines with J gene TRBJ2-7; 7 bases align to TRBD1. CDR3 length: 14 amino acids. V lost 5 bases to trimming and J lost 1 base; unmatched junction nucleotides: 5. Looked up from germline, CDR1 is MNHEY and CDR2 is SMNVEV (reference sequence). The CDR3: CASSRGQQSYEQYF. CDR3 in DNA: TGTGCCAGCAGTAGGGGGCAGCAATCCTACGAGCAGTACTTC.

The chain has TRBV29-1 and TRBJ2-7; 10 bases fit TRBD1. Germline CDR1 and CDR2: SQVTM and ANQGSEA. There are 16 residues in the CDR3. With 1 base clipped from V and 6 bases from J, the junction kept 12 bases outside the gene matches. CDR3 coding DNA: TGCAGCGTTGAAGGCCTGGGGACAGGGGTTAGTTCCGAGCAGTACTTC. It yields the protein CSVEGLGTGVSSEQYF.

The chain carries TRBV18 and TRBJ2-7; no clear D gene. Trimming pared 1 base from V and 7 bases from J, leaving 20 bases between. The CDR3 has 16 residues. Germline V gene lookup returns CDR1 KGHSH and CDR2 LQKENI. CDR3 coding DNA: TGTGCCAGCTCACCACAGCACGCCCCCCTTAGTAGGGAGCAGTACTTC. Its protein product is CASSPQHAPLSREQYF.

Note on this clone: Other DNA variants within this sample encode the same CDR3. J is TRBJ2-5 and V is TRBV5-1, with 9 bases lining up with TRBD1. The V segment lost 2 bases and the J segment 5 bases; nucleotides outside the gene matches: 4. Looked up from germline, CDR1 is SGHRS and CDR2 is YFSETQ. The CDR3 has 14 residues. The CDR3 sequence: CASSFGQGQETQYF. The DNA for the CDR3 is TGCGCCAGCAGCTTCGGACAGGGGCAGGAGACCCAGTACTTC.

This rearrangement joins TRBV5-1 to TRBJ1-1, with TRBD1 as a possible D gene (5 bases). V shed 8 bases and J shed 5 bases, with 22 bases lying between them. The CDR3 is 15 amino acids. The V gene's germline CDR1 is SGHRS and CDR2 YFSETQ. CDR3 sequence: CASHVGDPGGTEAFF. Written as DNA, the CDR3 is TGCGCCAGTCACGTGGGGGACCCCGGAGGGACTGAAGCTTTCTTT. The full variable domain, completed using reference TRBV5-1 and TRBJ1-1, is KAGVTQTPRYLIKTRGQQVTLSCSPISGHRSVSWYQQTPGQGLQFLFEYFSETQRNKGNFPGRFSGRQFSNSRSEMNVSTLELGDSALYLCASHVGDPGGTEAFFGQGTRLTVV.

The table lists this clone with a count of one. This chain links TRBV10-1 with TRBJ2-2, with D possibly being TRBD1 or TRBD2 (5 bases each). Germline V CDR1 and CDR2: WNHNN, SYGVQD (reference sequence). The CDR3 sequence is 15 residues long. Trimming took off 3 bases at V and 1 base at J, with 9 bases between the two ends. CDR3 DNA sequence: TGCGCCAGCAGTGATGAGGGGTTGAACACCGGGGAGCTGTTTTTT. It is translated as CASSDEGLNTGELFF.

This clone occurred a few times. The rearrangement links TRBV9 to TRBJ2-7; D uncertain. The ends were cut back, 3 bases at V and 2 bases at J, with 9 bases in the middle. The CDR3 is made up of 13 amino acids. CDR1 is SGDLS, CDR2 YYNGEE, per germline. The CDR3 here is CASSGGPAYEQYF. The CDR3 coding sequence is TGTGCCAGCAGCGGTGGGCCCGCCTACGAGCAGTACTTC.

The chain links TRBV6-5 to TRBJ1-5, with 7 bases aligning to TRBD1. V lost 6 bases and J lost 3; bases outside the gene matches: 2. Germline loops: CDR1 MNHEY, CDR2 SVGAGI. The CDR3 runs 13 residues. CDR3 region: CASRGQSNQPQHF. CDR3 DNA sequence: TGTGCCAGCAGGGGACAGTCCAATCAGCCCCAGCATTTT.

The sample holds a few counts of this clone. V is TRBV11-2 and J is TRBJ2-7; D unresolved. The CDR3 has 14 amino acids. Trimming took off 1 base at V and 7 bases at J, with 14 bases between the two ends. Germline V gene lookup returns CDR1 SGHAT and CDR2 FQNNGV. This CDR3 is CASSLAGGAGEQYF. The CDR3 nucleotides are TGTGCCAGCAGCTTAGCTGGCGGTGCTGGTGAGCAGTACTTC.

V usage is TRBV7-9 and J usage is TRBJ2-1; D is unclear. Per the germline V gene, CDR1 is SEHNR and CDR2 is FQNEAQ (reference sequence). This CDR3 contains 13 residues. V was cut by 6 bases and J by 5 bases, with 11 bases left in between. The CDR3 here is CASRTDGHNEQFF. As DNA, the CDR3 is TGTGCCAGCAGAACGGACGGTCACAATGAGCAGTTCTTC.

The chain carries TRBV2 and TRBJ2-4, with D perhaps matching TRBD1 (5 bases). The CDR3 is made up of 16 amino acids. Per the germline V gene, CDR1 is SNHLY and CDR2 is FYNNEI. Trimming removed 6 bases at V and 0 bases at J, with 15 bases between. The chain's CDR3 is CASRAPVGVAKNIQYF. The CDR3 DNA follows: TGTGCCAGCAGGGCTCCCGTAGGGGTAGCCAAAAACATTCAGTACTTC.

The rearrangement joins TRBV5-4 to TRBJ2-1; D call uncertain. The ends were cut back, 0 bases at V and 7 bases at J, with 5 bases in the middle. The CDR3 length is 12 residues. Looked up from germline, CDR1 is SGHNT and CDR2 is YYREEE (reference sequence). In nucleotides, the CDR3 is TGTGCCAGCAGCTTGGCCGGTAATGAGCAGTTCTTC. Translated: CASSLAGNEQFF.

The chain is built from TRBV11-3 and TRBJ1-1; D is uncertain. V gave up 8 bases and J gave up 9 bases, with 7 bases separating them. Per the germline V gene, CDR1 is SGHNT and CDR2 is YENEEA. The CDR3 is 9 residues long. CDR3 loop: CASAWKAFF. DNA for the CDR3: TGTGCCAGCGCCTGGAAAGCTTTCTTT. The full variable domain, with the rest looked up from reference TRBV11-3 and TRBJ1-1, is EAGVVQSPRYKIIEKKQPVAFWCNPISGHNTLYWYLQNLGQGPELLIRYENEEAVDDSQLPKDRFSAERLKGVDSTLKIQPAELGDSAVYLCASAWKAFFGQGTRLTVV.